The entry below describes one T cell receptor (beta chain). Its target is unknown. The sample comes from a study of early T cells in non-severe SARS-CoV-2 infection. Across the whole study: Bulk RNA from unsorted whole blood was sequenced; chains were unpaired.

Each single cDNA molecule received a unique molecular identifier. TCRdb passed the 5' RACE reads through MiXCR, listing each CDR3 protein once. Found here are tens of thousands of distinct CDR3 sequences, roughly 12% of them singletons; the top ten hold 1.1%. Notes on the study in general: Comparison of clonotypes with VDJdb favored anti-spike CD8 responses while missing private and CD4 specificities.

The CDR3 extends over 16 amino acids. J lost 5 bases, V lost 3 bases, and 10 bases had no gene match. In germline, CDR1 is SEHNR, CDR2 FQNEAQ (reference sequence). The clonotype originates from an adult who was a healthcare worker with PCR-confirmed SARS-CoV-2 infection or an uninfected control (not recorded which). Sequences were obtained from whole blood. V is TRBV7-9 and J is TRBJ2-3, with 8 bases fitting TRBD1. As DNA, the CDR3 is TGTGCCAGCAGCTTGGTGGACAGGACAGGGAAAGATACGCAGTATTTT. Translated, it gives CASSLVDRTGKDTQYF.